Below are 25 T cell receptor beta chains sequenced from a single sample in a study of quantifying T cell responses using KT2 cells. For the study at large: TCR alpha and beta constant-region primers primed reverse transcription of RNA.

An oligo carrying a UMI was ligated to the cDNA 3' end. The first PCR ran three to four cycles with an equimolar RC1.1 and RC1.2 beta primer mix. TCRdb re-called the UMI-ligation and nested PCR reads through MiXCR, storing one row per CDR3 protein. Here the sample spans about 32,000 distinct CDR3 sequences, 6% to 9.5% being singletons. Material for sequencing was PBMCs spiked with cells of the T cell clone KT2. Source of these receptors: a human donor.

This clonotype turned up a few times. The genes are TRBV20-1 and TRBJ2-7, with D uncertain. Trimming took off 5 bases at V and 3 bases at J, with 20 bases between the two ends. The germline CDR1 and CDR2 sequences are DFQATT and SNEGSKA (reference sequence). The CDR3 loop spans 15 amino acids. The CDR3 sequence: CSAAPRHQKGYEQYF. In DNA, the CDR3 is TGCAGTGCTGCCCCACGGCACCAAAAGGGCTACGAGCAGTACTTC.

This clonotype appeared many times. CDR3 in amino acids: CASRTSGTDTQYF. For the CDR3, the DNA is TGTGCCAGCAGGACTAGCGGCACAGATACGCAGTATTTT. The rearrangement uses TRBV7-9 and TRBJ2-3; 8 nucleotides match TRBD2. Germline-derived CDR1 and CDR2 are SEHNR and FQNEAQ (reference sequence). V gave up 6 bases and J gave up 1 base; unmatched junction bases: 0. The length of the CDR3 is 13 residues.

This clonotype was recorded at least ten times. CDR3 nucleotides: TGTGCCAGCAGCTTAGCGCGACGGGGGGCCCGGACTGAAGCTTTCTTT. Encoded protein: CASSLARRGARTEAFF. The rearrangement uses TRBV7-8 and TRBJ1-1; weak D call: TRBD1 (6 bases). This CDR3 is 16 amino acids long. V lost 0 bases and J lost 5, with 16 bases in between. From germline, CDR1 is SGHVS and CDR2 FQNEAQ.

This sequence joins TRBV12-3 or TRBV12-4 and TRBJ1-5; D uncertain. This CDR3 contains 13 residues. V lost 5 bases and J lost 5, with 10 bases in between. This CDR3 reads CASSPEWDQPQHF. Here the CDR3 DNA reads TGTGCCAGCAGTCCCGAATGGGATCAGCCCCAGCATTTT.

The sample holds many counts of this clonotype. This chain uses TRBV20-1 with TRBJ1-5; TRBD1 might be the D (5 bases). Germline CDR1 is DFQATT and CDR2 is SNEGSKA (reference sequence). Trimming shortened V by 3 bases and J by 3 bases, and 9 bases separated the two germline ends. This CDR3 spans 13 amino acids. The CDR3 DNA follows: TGCAGTGCTAGTGACGGGGCCAATCAGCCCCAGCATTTT. This gives the protein CSASDGANQPQHF.

The sample holds many counts of this clonotype. The chain recombines TRBV27 with TRBJ1-1; 8 nucleotides agree with TRBD1. This CDR3 has 15 amino acids. V lost 2 bases to trimming and J lost 4 bases; unmatched junction nucleotides: 6. Germline values: CDR1 MNHEY, CDR2 SMNVEV (reference sequence). As DNA, the CDR3 is TGTGCCAGCAGTTTACAGGGGGCCGACGCCACTGAAGCTTTCTTT. This encodes CASSLQGADATEAFF.

This clonotype was recorded at least ten times. The chain carries TRBV6-5 and TRBJ2-7, with D possibly being TRBD1 (5 bases). The CDR3 is made up of 13 amino acids. CDR1 is MNHEY and CDR2 is SVGAGI in the germline V gene. V was clipped by 6 bases and J by 1 base, with 10 bases between them. The chain's CDR3 is CASSATVSYEQYF. In nucleotides, the CDR3 is TGTGCCAGCAGCGCGACAGTTTCCTACGAGCAGTACTTC.

The sample holds a few counts of this clonotype. The chain combines TRBV4-3 with TRBJ2-3; 7 nucleotides match TRBD2. Germline trimming cut 3 bases from V and 3 bases from J; bases unmatched to any gene: 3. Germline CDR1 is LGHNA and CDR2 is YSLEER. The length of the CDR3 is 14 residues. The CDR3 protein is CASSQSGRTDTQYF. The CDR3 bases are TGCGCCAGCAGCCAGTCCGGGAGGACAGATACGCAGTATTTT.

This clonotype was observed many times. Written as DNA, the CDR3 is TGTGCCAGCAGTCACAGTCGGGCACCTCAGCAGTTCTTC. Its translation is CASSHSRAPQQFF. This chain connects TRBV3-1 to TRBJ2-1; D gene uncertain. Germline V gives CDR1 LGHDT, CDR2 YNNKEL (reference sequence). The CDR3 runs to 13 residues. V gave up 6 bases and J gave up 11 bases, with 17 bases separating them.

At least ten counts were recorded for this clonotype. This chain connects TRBV6-1 to TRBJ1-1, with D unclear. This CDR3 is built from 12 residues. The V end was cut by 6 bases, the J end by 8 bases, with 13 bases between. Germline CDR1 is MNHNS and CDR2 is SASEGT. The CDR3 DNA is TGTGCCAGCAGCCTAGTCAGGAAGGAAGCTTTCTTT. Protein: CASSLVRKEAFF.

This clonotype was seen many times. J is TRBJ2-3 and V is TRBV7-6; D might be TRBD2 (6 bases). This CDR3 contains 15 residues. Trimming took off 1 base at V and 4 bases at J, with 12 bases between the two ends. Germline V gene lookup returns CDR1 SGHVS and CDR2 FNYEAQ. The CDR3 loop reads CASSLGGRTSDTQYF. The CDR3 nucleotides read TGTGCCAGCAGCTTAGGGGGGAGGACATCAGATACGCAGTATTTT.

In its sample, this clonotype was seen many times. This chain joins TRBV12-3 or TRBV12-4 and TRBJ1-2; 10 positions agree with TRBD1. V lost 4 bases and J lost 7; bases outside the gene matches: 12. The CDR3 has 16 residues. CDR3 sequence (DNA): TGTGCCAGCAGTTCCTGGGGGACAGGGGCTAATTTTGGCTACACCTTC. Residues: CASSSWGTGANFGYTF.

The rearrangement uses TRBV27 and TRBJ2-4; possibly TRBD1 for D (7 bases). The germline gives CDR1 MNHEY, CDR2 SMNVEV (reference sequence). The V end lost 2 bases, the J end lost 0 bases, and 17 bases lay between the germline ends. The CDR3 spans 18 residues. CDR3 DNA: TGTGCCAGCAGTTTAAAGGGCAGGGGGGCCGTAGCCAAAAACATTCAGTACTTC. Its translation is CASSLKGRGAVAKNIQYF.

This clonotype has just a few counts. This CDR3 is CASSRDDEQFF. DNA of the CDR3: TGTGCCAGCAGTCGGGATGATGAGCAGTTCTTC. The chain joins TRBV25-1 to TRBJ2-1, with D possibly TRBD2 on 5 matching bases. Trimming pared 5 bases from V and 8 bases from J, leaving 7 bases between. CDR1 is MGHDK, CDR2 SYGVNS, per germline. This CDR3 contains 11 residues.

Many counts were recorded for this clonotype. The gene calls are TRBV7-2 and TRBJ2-1, with D possibly TRBD2 on 5 matching bases. V was pared by 4 bases and J by 5 bases, with 12 bases between. The length of the CDR3 is 14 residues. Germline V gives CDR1 SGHTA, CDR2 FQGNSA. The CDR3 coding sequence is TGTGCCAGCAGCTGGGTCGGACTCAACAATGAGCAGTTCTTC. It is translated as CASSWVGLNNEQFF.

This clonotype was found many times. The chain carries TRBV20-1 and TRBJ2-1, with D possibly matching TRBD1 (5 bases). The CDR3 has 12 residues. CDR1 DFQATT and CDR2 SNEGSKA come from the germline V gene (reference sequence). The V and J ends lost 6 bases and 1 base respectively, with 7 bases between them. As DNA, the CDR3 is TGCAGTGCAGGGGAATCCTACAATGAGCAGTTCTTC. The encoded protein is CSAGESYNEQFF.

The chain recombines TRBV12-3 or TRBV12-4 with TRBJ2-7; possibly TRBD1 for D (6 bases). The CDR3 covers 16 residues. V was cut by 4 bases and J by 1 base, with 17 bases left in between. The CDR3: CASSSNRVGDSYEQYF. CDR3 coding DNA: TGTGCCAGCAGTTCGAACAGGGTGGGGGATTCCTACGAGCAGTACTTC.

There are a few counts of this clonotype. The chain combines TRBV5-1 with TRBJ2-6, with unresolved D. Trimming cost V 0 bases and J 2 bases, with 12 bases left between them. CDR1 and CDR2 (germline): SGHRS, YFSETQ. The CDR3 loop spans 17 amino acids. CDR3 loop: CASSLVPTAAGANVLTF. CDR3 coding DNA: TGCGCCAGCAGCTTGGTCCCGACTGCAGCTGGGGCCAACGTCCTGACTTTC.

This clonotype was counted ten times or more. This chain links TRBV14 with TRBJ1-5; D uncertain. The CDR3 loop spans 13 amino acids. The germline gives CDR1 SGHDN, CDR2 FVKESK. Between the trimmed V and J ends, which lost 0 bases and 7 bases, there was a span of 7 bases. CDR3 amino acids: CASSQDLLQPQHF. In DNA, the CDR3 is TGTGCCAGCAGCCAAGATCTCTTGCAGCCCCAGCATTTT.

This clonotype was counted at least ten times. The chain employs TRBV20-1 and TRBJ1-5, with 9 bases identical to TRBD1. The CDR3 is 14 residues long. Per germline, CDR1 DFQATT and CDR2 SNEGSKA (reference sequence). With 6 bases clipped from V and 0 bases from J, the junction kept 3 bases outside the gene matches. The CDR3 DNA is TGCAGTGCAAGGACAGGGGATAGCAATCAGCCCCAGCATTTT. Translated: CSARTGDSNQPQHF.

This clonotype showed up many times. This chain joins TRBV12-3 or TRBV12-4 and TRBJ2-3; D is unresolved. V lost 6 bases, J lost 0 bases, and 7 bases lay in between. This CDR3 is 13 amino acids long. CDR3 in DNA: TGTGCCAGCAGCTCTCCAAGCACAGATACGCAGTATTTT. Translated, it gives CASSSPSTDTQYF.

In its sample, this clonotype was seen many times. J is TRBJ1-1 and V is TRBV14; no firm D call. The CDR3 sequence is 16 residues long. The germline CDR1 and CDR2 sequences are SGHDN and FVKESK. Trimming shortened V by 3 bases and J by 3 bases, and 17 bases separated the two germline ends. This chain's CDR3 is CASSHPAAGSYTEAFF. CDR3 coding DNA: TGTGCCAGCAGCCATCCGGCGGCGGGATCCTACACTGAAGCTTTCTTT.

This clonotype was picked up many times. The J gene is TRBJ2-3, the V gene TRBV5-1; the D gene is possibly TRBD1 (5 bases). The CDR3 loop spans 14 amino acids. Trimming took 4 bases from V and 1 from J, leaving 10 bases between them. Looked up from germline, CDR1 is SGHRS and CDR2 is YFSETQ. CDR3 in DNA: TGCGCCAGCAGCCCTCTAGGGGGCACAGATACGCAGTATTTT. It codes for CASSPLGGTDTQYF.

This chain uses TRBV9 with TRBJ1-3; D ambiguous. Germline assignment: CDR1 SGDLS and CDR2 YYNGEE. The CDR3 contains 16 residues. V was cut by 1 base and J by 0 bases, with 11 bases left in between. CDR3 in DNA: TGTGCCAGCAGCGTATTCGCAGCTAACTCTGGAAACACCATATATTTT. Translation: CASSVFAANSGNTIYF.

This clonotype appeared a few times. The chain carries TRBV6-1 and TRBJ2-7; D possibly corresponds to TRBD1 (5 bases). Germline CDR1 is MNHNS and CDR2 is SASEGT. This CDR3 contains 13 residues. V shed 8 bases and J shed 2 bases, with 13 bases lying between them. The chain's CDR3 is CASRQFGAYEQYF. The CDR3 coding sequence is TGTGCCAGCCGACAGTTTGGTGCCTACGAGCAGTACTTC.